This T cell receptor beta chain came from a study of T cells in Graves' hyperthyroidism and ophthalmopathy (dated by TCRdb to between 2017 and 2020). Background on the whole study: Peripheral blood was collected at initial diagnosis, before any treatment. The paper describes TCR Vbeta CDR3 sequencing of more than 120 peripheral blood samples, made up of 40 to 45 ophthalmopathy patients, 70 to 75 hyperthyroidism patients and roughly 17 progressor patients. In addition, the study compared T-cell repertoires in thyroid tissue and in blood from about 6 Graves' hyperthyroidism patients. The roughly 90 discovery patients were divided at random into training and test sets in a 7:3 ratio. To identify distinguishing TCR V-J signatures, a discovery cohort of some 100 patients was used, comprising fewer than 45 with Graves' ophthalmopathy and 55 to 65 with stable Graves' hyperthyroidism. An independent validation cohort of around 20 hyperthyroidism patients and about 15 patients who later progressed to ophthalmopathy tested prospective prediction of ophthalmopathy. Following sampling, methimazole starting at 30 mg daily was given to hyperthyroidism patients, and high-dose intravenous methylprednisolone was given to ophthalmopathy patients.

With regard to this clonotype: Its binding antigen is unknown. It has no much larger one-base neighbor in the sample; base qualities were not kept.

Amplification of TCR beta CDR3 regions was carried out from RNA transcripts. A first-round RT-PCR of the TCR CDR3 used the HTBI primer set with the Qiagen OneStep RT-PCR kit. Libraries were constructed in a second round of multiplex PCR, after which size selection and purification were performed. The libraries were sequenced on an Illumina HiSeq2000 using paired-end 100 bp reads. The paper's data handling went like this. SOAPnuke was used to process the raw data, removing reads that contained adapters or uncalled bases, had a mean Phred below 15, or lacked an exact match to the constant primer or identifier. High-quality paired reads were merged with COPE v1.2.5, and unique nucleotide sequences were defined as clonotypes. Clonotypes were aligned to IMGT TRBV, TRBD and TRBJ reference segments using MiTCR v1.1. The analysis was restricted to V-J combinations with a frequency above 0.0001, which together covered roughly 99% of the repertoires. The TCS score was defined as F50 (clonal expansion) divided by E x V (chaos), with BLOSUM62-based TCRdist calculated between CDR3 peptides within each V-J. Welch's t-statistics and random forest reduced 450 to 600 V-J features to about 12, which were used in a naive Bayes classifier (R e1071). TCRdb ran its own pipeline on the public reads, namely fastp trimming at Q25 and MiXCR clone calling, and kept in-frame beta chains. Each entry is one CDR3 protein sequence, shown with its most common DNA and genes. The V and J calls come from TCRdb's annotation, not from the publication. Within this sample are around 430,000 distinct CDR3 sequences, with just under 15% of them counted one time only. The ten largest clonotypes hold approximately 32% of the sample.

Graves' hyperthyroidism was defined as stable when no progression to ophthalmopathy occurred over 18 months of follow-up. Hyperthyroidism patients were newly diagnosed, with disease duration under 2 months, and aged 18 to 65 years. Exclusion was applied to patients with uncontrolled infections, other autoimmune diseases, pregnancy or lactation. Diagnoses relied on clinical symptoms, serum thyroxine and TRAb, thyroid ultrasound and orbital computed tomography. Ficoll-Paque density gradient centrifugation was used to isolate PBMCs from 8.5 to 10 ml of fresh peripheral blood. Total RNA was extracted with Trizol reagent, and quality was checked on an Agilent 2100 Bioanalyzer. At the junction V is shortened by 7 bases and J by 7 bases, with 17 bases in between. CDR1 and CDR2, per the germline V gene (reference sequence), are MNHEY and SMNVEV. Its CDR3 holds 15 amino acids, cysteine through phenylalanine. The retained sequence is limited to the CDR3, 45 bases, with the frame set at the first base.

Results the study describes overall, beyond this receptor: During validation, the model predicted progression to ophthalmopathy a median of around 6 months ahead of onset, with approximately 70% sensitivity and 72.22% specificity. Blood samples also contained most of the expanded thyroid clonotypes (frequency above 0.001), which suggests that blood repertoires may reflect thyroid immune responses. A model built on a 13 V-J signature distinguished ophthalmopathy from stable hyperthyroidism, reaching about 89% sensitivity and around 81% specificity in cross-validation and 80%/75% in testing. Sample size was not statistically predetermined, and blinding of investigators to group allocation was not performed.

This clonotype was obtained from a woman in her 30s with Graves' hyperthyroidism. The rearrangement combines TRBV27 with TRBJ1-6; TRBD1 could be the D gene, as 5 bases match. Sequences were obtained from blood. The CDR3 here reads CASTPGAPRNSPLHF. The base sequence is TGTGCCAGCACTCCTGGGGCCCCAAGGAATTCACCCCTCCACTTT.